A single sample is the source of the 24 T cell receptor beta chains below, sequenced in a study of blood T cell repertoires in COVID-19. TCRdb's table, derived via immunoSEQ multiplex PCR, lists solely in-frame clones and lacks some. Of about 72,000 clones listed, roughly 88% are singletons. The specimen was peripheral blood. The receptors shown here come from a man in his fifties with acute or convalescent COVID-19.

The genes are TRBV30 and TRBJ1-1, with 7 bases lining up with TRBD1. V dropped 1 base and J dropped 1; count of bases not matched to a gene: 0. This CDR3 comprises 13 residues. In germline, CDR1 is GTSNPN, CDR2 SVGIG (reference sequence). CDR3 nucleotides: TGTGCCTGGAGTGGACAGGGGAACACTGAAGCTTTCTTT. Its translation is CAWSGQGNTEAFF.

This rearrangement joins TRBV19 to TRBJ1-2, with 7 bases lining up with TRBD1. The CDR3 totals 13 residues. CDR1 is LNHDA, CDR2 SQIVND, per germline (reference sequence). Trimming cost V 5 bases and J 7 bases; bases outside gene matches: 7. CDR3 coding DNA: TGTGCCAGTAGTCTCAACAGGGGCTCTGGCTACACCTTC. This sequence encodes CASSLNRGSGYTF.

This sequence joins TRBV21-1 and TRBJ2-7; the D segment call TRBD1 is taken from the table without a DNA check. TRBV21-1 is given as a pseudogene. There are 16 residues in the CDR3. The CDR3 protein is CASSKEVTGRTYEQYF. The DNA for the CDR3 is TGTGCCAGCAGCAAAGAAGTGACAGGTAGGACCTACGAGCAGTACTTC.

This clone was counted between two and nine times. The CDR3 coding sequence is TGTGCCTGGAGTGGGGGGGAGTACGAGCAGTACTTC. Translation: CAWSGGEYEQYF. The rearrangement links TRBV30 to TRBJ2-7; D possibly corresponds to TRBD2 (6 bases). CDR1 is GTSNPN, CDR2 SVGIG, per germline (reference sequence). V was clipped by 1 base and J by 4 bases, with 8 bases between them. The CDR3 consists of 12 residues.

The rearrangement uses TRBV7-6 and TRBJ2-3, with 8 bases lining up with TRBD1. CDR3 length: 17 residues. Germline V gene data show CDR1 as SGHVS and CDR2 as FNYEAQ. Losses at the gene ends were 0 bases for V and 7 bases for J; bases not matched to a gene: 12. CDR3 residues: CASSLAEQGAPPYTQYF. For the CDR3, the DNA is TGTGCCAGCAGCTTAGCGGAGCAGGGGGCGCCCCCCTATACGCAGTATTTT.

V and J are TRBV4-1 and TRBJ2-7, with 8 bases aligning to TRBD1. The V segment lost 0 bases and the J segment 3 bases; nucleotides outside the gene matches: 4. The CDR3 totals 15 residues. Germline loops: CDR1 MGHRA, CDR2 YSYEKL. In DNA, the CDR3 is TGCGCCAGCAGCCAAGATTTACAGGGGGTCTACGAGCAGTACTTC. Translated, it gives CASSQDLQGVYEQYF.

This clone was counted between two and nine times. The J gene is TRBJ2-1, the V gene TRBV6-5; tentative D call: TRBD1 (6 bases). The germline CDR1 and CDR2 sequences are MNHEY and SVGAGI. The V end lost 6 bases, the J end lost 4 bases, and 16 bases lay between the germline ends. The CDR3 length is 15 residues. The CDR3 here is CASSTGDTEYNEQFF. CDR3 bases: TGTGCCAGCAGCACCGGGGACACCGAATACAATGAGCAGTTCTTC.

CDR3 nucleotides: TGCGCCAGCAGCTTGGAAGGGGGGGTAGCCAAAAACATTCAGTACTTC. Translating it yields CASSLEGGVAKNIQYF. This chain joins TRBV5-1 and TRBJ2-4; tentative D call: TRBD2 (7 bases). CDR1 SGHRS and CDR2 YFSETQ come from the germline V gene. Trimming removed 0 bases at V and 0 bases at J, with 10 bases between. CDR3 length: 16 residues.

The chain is built from TRBV7-9 and TRBJ2-7; 7 nucleotides match TRBD1. Germline CDR1 and CDR2: SEHNR and FQNEAQ (reference sequence). This CDR3 is 14 amino acids long. After removal of 2 bases from V and 3 bases from J, the junction contained 4 bases not matched to a gene. The CDR3 sequence: CASSLQTGIYEQYF. The CDR3 nucleotides read TGTGCCAGCAGCTTACAGACAGGGATCTACGAGCAGTACTTC.

The CDR3 sequence: CASSATGGETEAFF. CDR3 coding DNA: TGTGCCAGCAGCGCCACAGGGGGAGAGACTGAAGCTTTCTTT. This sequence joins TRBV7-6 and TRBJ1-1; TRBD1 aligns across 8 bases. The CDR3 length is 14 residues. The junction had 7 bases not matched to a gene; V was cut back by 5 bases and J by 5 bases. Germline loops: CDR1 SGHVS, CDR2 FNYEAQ.

This sequence joins TRBV7-2 and TRBJ1-2, with 9 bases fitting TRBD1. V shed 5 bases and J 6 bases; nucleotides not matched to a gene: 16. Germline V gene data show CDR1 as SGHTA and CDR2 as FQGNSA. There are 17 residues in the CDR3. The CDR3 DNA is TGTGCCAGCAGCCTTAGAGTAATCCGGACAGGGGCTAATGGCTACACCTTC. Translating it yields CASSLRVIRTGANGYTF.

This sequence joins TRBV4-2 and TRBJ1-2; D call uncertain. The length of the CDR3 is 15 residues. Germline assignment: CDR1 LGHNA and CDR2 YNFKEQ. Deletions cut 1 base from V and 0 bases from J, with 9 bases between. The CDR3 DNA is TGTGCCAGCAGCCAAGGAGACGGAGCTAACTATGGCTACACCTTC. Translating gives CASSQGDGANYGYTF.

The chain joins TRBV2 to TRBJ2-3; no reliable D call. Germline lookup yields CDR1 SNHLY and CDR2 FYNNEI. The CDR3 covers 11 residues. The V end was cut by 10 bases, the J end by 4 bases, with 9 bases between. The CDR3 nucleotides are TGTGCCACCCTTAGAGCAGATACGCAGTATTTT. Protein product: CATLRADTQYF.

The chain's CDR3 is CASSPGLAGAYNEQFF. DNA of the CDR3: TGTGCCAGCAGCCCGGGACTAGCGGGGGCCTACAATGAGCAGTTCTTC. This chain links TRBV9 with TRBJ2-1, with 14 bases matching TRBD2. CDR3 length: 16 residues. The germline CDR1 and CDR2 sequences are SGDLS and YYNGEE. Unmatched junction bases numbered 2, after V lost 4 bases and J lost 2 bases.

This chain connects TRBV28 to TRBJ1-2; tentative D call: TRBD1 (6 bases). Germline-derived CDR1 and CDR2 are MDHEN and SYDVKM. The CDR3 has 14 amino acids. V was pared by 3 bases and J by 4 bases, with 12 bases between. The CDR3 nucleotides are TGTGCCAGCAGTTTTCATCAGGGGTCCTATGGCTACACCTTC. Encoded protein: CASSFHQGSYGYTF.

CDR3 in amino acids: CASGSRGIYEQYF. The CDR3 DNA reads TGTGCCAGCGGCTCGCGGGGGATCTACGAGCAGTACTTC. V usage is TRBV6-5 and J usage is TRBJ2-7, with 7 bases fitting TRBD2. The CDR3 is 13 amino acids. The V segment lost 8 bases and the J segment 3 bases; nucleotides outside the gene matches: 7. Looked up from germline, CDR1 is MNHEY and CDR2 is SVGAGI.

The chain links TRBV5-4 to TRBJ1-2, with D possibly being TRBD1 (5 bases). V shed 3 bases and J shed 2 bases, with 14 bases lying between them. The CDR3 contains 15 residues. CDR1 SGHNT and CDR2 YYREEE come from the germline V gene (reference sequence). The CDR3 protein is CASSYKTTENYGYTF. Written as DNA, the CDR3 is TGTGCCAGCAGCTACAAGACGACAGAAAACTATGGCTACACCTTC.

The chain employs TRBV2 and TRBJ2-5; D perhaps matches TRBD1 (6 bases). Trimming took off 6 bases at V and 2 bases at J, with 16 bases between the two ends. Germline V gene lookup returns CDR1 SNHLY and CDR2 FYNNEI. CDR3 length: 15 residues. For the CDR3, the DNA is TGTGCCAGCAGCCTCAGGGGTATCCGTCAAGAGACCCAGTACTTC. Protein: CASSLRGIRQETQYF. The full variable domain, with the rest looked up from reference TRBV2 and TRBJ2-5, is EPEVTQTPSHQVTQMGQEVILRCVPISNHLYFYWYRQILGQKVEFLVSFYNNEISEKSEIFDDQFSVERPDGSNFTLKIRSTKLEDSAMYFCASSLRGIRQETQYFGPGTRLLVL.

The CDR3 nucleotides read TGTGCCAGCAGCTTAGAACCCCTCGAGACAGATACGCAGTATTTT. It yields the protein CASSLEPLETDTQYF. This rearrangement joins TRBV11-2 to TRBJ2-3; D is undetermined. The CDR3 has 15 residues. From germline, CDR1 is SGHAT and CDR2 FQNNGV. Trimming pared 0 bases from V and 3 bases from J, leaving 10 bases between.

This rearrangement joins TRBV4-2 to TRBJ2-5; 7 bases map to TRBD2. The CDR3 totals 14 residues. The V gene's germline CDR1 is LGHNA and CDR2 YNFKEQ. Unmatched junction bases numbered 7, after V lost 1 base and J lost 8 bases. The DNA of the CDR3 is TGTGCCAGCAGCCAAGGACTAGCTTCCCCCACCCAGTACTTC. The encoded protein is CASSQGLASPTQYF.

The chain combines TRBV6-5 with TRBJ2-1; D is unclear. The V gene's germline CDR1 is MNHEY and CDR2 SVGAGI. The CDR3 sequence is 11 residues long. Trimming cost V 5 bases and J 9 bases, with 8 bases left between them. The CDR3 nucleotides read TGTGCCAGCAGTCCGGGTAGTGAGCAGTTCTTC. Translation gives CASSPGSEQFF.

The V call is TRBV19, the J call TRBJ2-3, with a weak D call TRBD1 (7 bases). The CDR3 consists of 14 residues. Trimming pared 7 bases from V and 6 bases from J, leaving 17 bases between. Per germline, CDR1 LNHDA and CDR2 SQIVND (reference sequence). The CDR3 sequence is CASTPPGGPDTQYF. DNA for the CDR3: TGTGCCAGTACCCCTCCAGGGGGGCCGGATACGCAGTATTTT.

The chain couples TRBV6-5 to TRBJ2-1, with 11 nucleotides matching TRBD1. Germline CDR1 and CDR2: MNHEY and SVGAGI. This CDR3 spans 15 amino acids. Germline trimming cut 7 bases from V and 8 bases from J; bases unmatched to any gene: 10. CDR3 residues: CASTQGGQGGDEQFF. For the CDR3, the DNA is TGTGCCAGCACCCAGGGGGGACAGGGGGGCGATGAGCAGTTCTTC.

CDR3 in DNA: TGTGCCAGTAGTTGGGGAGGACACCAGCCCCAGCATTTT. Translation gives CASSWGGHQPQHF. The rearrangement uses TRBV19 and TRBJ1-5; possible D gene TRBD1, 5 bases. The V end was cut by 5 bases, the J end by 7 bases, with 12 bases between. The CDR3 spans 13 residues. Germline V gene data show CDR1 as LNHDA and CDR2 as SQIVND (reference sequence).